This paragraph reports one T cell receptor beta chain. This sample was taken from a study of blood T cell repertoires in COVID-19. About the study: There were acute and convalescent COVID-19 samples, and they came from the United States, Italy and Spain.

V lost 0 bases and J 3 bases, leaving 3 bases between the germline ends. Germline CDR1 reads SGHTA; CDR2 reads FQGTGA. The CDR3 loop spans 13 amino acids. Some clones are missing from TCRdb's copy, which holds only in-frame ones; the method was immunoSEQ multiplex PCR. The sample yields about 72,000 clones, approximately 85% seen once. The chain employs TRBV7-3 and TRBJ2-1; the D is unclear. Sequenced material: peripheral blood. The origin of this receptor is a man aged 45-65 years with acute or convalescent COVID-19. Written as DNA, the CDR3 is TGTGCCAGCAGCTTAACCAGCTACAATGAGCAGTTCTTC. Translated: CASSLTSYNEQFF.